Given below is one T cell receptor (beta chain) in context. This clone is a singleton in its sample. The antigen this receptor binds is unknown. No qualities accompany the bases; no much larger clone lies one base away. This sample was included in a study of T cell responses to AZD1222 COVID-19 vaccine (dated by TCRdb to about 2021). Regarding the research as a whole: TCR sequencing was performed for approximately 240 trial participants, of whom 200 to 210 were given two doses of AZD1222 and about 25 were given two doses of MenACWY control vaccine. Enrollment into the trials was organized by age into subgroups of 18-55, 56-69 and 70-plus years, and those subgroups contained roughly 140, 27 and 60 TCR-sequenced participants, respectively.

Beyond this particular receptor, the publication reports: Conclusions about previously exposed vaccinees were limited because only six AZD1222 recipients were SARS-CoV-2 seropositive at baseline. Nearly half of unique spike-specific TCRs reportedly recognized epitopes outside regions mutated in the B.1.351 and B.1.1.7 variants. Spike-specific TCR breadth and depth rose significantly after two AZD1222 doses compared with day 0 and with MenACWY recipients. No day 14 peak-response samples were available, so repertoires were characterized only after the peak T cell response. In the small 56-69-year group, the increase in depth fell short of significance, most likely because of low power. The vaccine-associated CD4 TCRs covered the entire spike protein, and the dominant responses fell in regions 160-218 and 743-854. Participants were mostly white British, with more females than males. The authors suggested clonal diversity may have been underestimated.

The CDR3 regions of human TCRbeta chains were subjected to immunosequencing. Per the source publication's procedure: TCRs in the repertoires were matched against a reference library of SARS-CoV-2-specific TCRs that had been generated with the MIRA antigen-specificity platform. Breadth meant the fraction of unique TCRs that were SARS-CoV-2-associated, whereas depth meant the fraction of total T cells that were SARS-CoV-2-associated. Using the MIRA data, each spike-specific TCR was mapped to the spike region that the TCR reacts to and placed in a CD4 or CD8 class. Log10-transformed breadth and depth values were compared by one-way ANOVA with Sidak's multiple comparisons tests. As stored in TCRdb, this immuneACCESS dataset retains in-frame rearrangements with V and J assigned. A fraction of the clones does not appear; measured against another copy, unresolved V genes explain less than half of the discrepancy, and the remainder lacks a known reason. V and J calls and clone size are copied from that table; D and trimming were computed from the DNA. The sample table lists 100,000 to 150,000 clones, 80% to 90% of them with a count of one. The ten largest clones add up to more than 9.5% of the sample.

The time point label corresponds to: baseline before first vaccination. What this sample's treatment or condition label stands for: meningococcal conjugate vaccine given as trial control. Vaccinee samples were obtained from the UK trials COV001 and COV002, which included a single-blind randomized controlled phase 2/3 trial of AZD1222 (ChAdOx1 nCoV-19) in healthy adults. Trial participant PBMC samples were collected at day 0 and day 28 after the second dose for TCRbeta chain sequencing. From the cysteine through the phenylalanine, the CDR3 covers 15 amino acids. Solely the CDR3 DNA is kept, with 45 bases framed from the first base. The germline V gene encodes CDR1 SGHRS and CDR2 YFSETQ. Trimmed from V: 5 bases; trimmed from J: 3 bases; junction bases lacking a gene match: 6.

Here the chain combines TRBV5-1 and TRBJ1-5, with 9 central nucleotides matching TRBD1. Specimen: peripheral blood, collected on day 0 of MenACWY control vaccination. This clonotype originated in an adult in good health. The CDR3 here reads CASSPGTGNNQPQHF. The nucleotide sequence reads TGCGCCAGCAGTCCCGGGACAGGGAACAATCAGCCCCAGCATTTT.